Sequencing of this T cell receptor beta chain was carried out in a study of OX40 agonist ivuxolimab in advanced cancers. About the study: Every patient in dose escalation had hepatocellular carcinoma, melanoma, renal cell or head and neck cancer. A history of anti-PD-1, anti-PD-L1 or anti-CTLA-4 therapy was acceptable, and over 30% had some. Findings and limits, study-wide: In the 0.1 to 3.0 mg/kg range, CD4+ and CD8+ blood T cells had expanded clonally by week 6. Average numbers of expanded clones were greater in CD8+ T cells than in CD4+.

Concerning this clone itself: As yet, its antigen is unknown.

Assay: immunoSEQ multiplex PCR; the TCRdb copy retains only in-frame clones and omits some. The repertoire holds over 100,000 clones, with 80% to 90% as singletons. Germline CDR1 LGHNA, CDR2 YSLEER. Deletions cut 3 bases from V and 6 bases from J, with 20 bases between. This CDR3 contains 16 residues. This specimen was CD4+ or CD8+ T cells sorted from blood, taken in a trial of the OX40 agonist ivuxolimab. The receptor comes from an adult with an advanced solid tumor such as melanoma, head and neck, liver or kidney cancer. This chain links TRBV4-3 with TRBJ1-2, with D perhaps matching TRBD1 (6 bases). CDR3 DNA: TGCGCCAGCAGCCACGATTTTACAGGGTCAGGGCATGGCTACACCTTC. It is translated as CASSHDFTGSGHGYTF.